Below, 11 T cell receptor beta chains from the same sample are listed, as sequenced in a study of T cell responses to AZD1222 COVID-19 vaccine. Some clones are missing from TCRdb's copy, which holds only in-frame ones; the method was immunoSEQ multiplex PCR. The sample lists 95,000 to 150,000 clones, around 92% occurring once. Sequences were derived from peripheral blood, sampled on day 0 of AZD1222 vaccination. These receptor sequences come from an adult in good health.

V is TRBV10-3 and J is TRBJ2-7; D is undetermined. Germline lookup yields CDR1 ENHRY and CDR2 SYGVKD. V lost 4 bases and J 4 bases, leaving 11 bases between the germline ends. This CDR3 has 13 amino acids. DNA of the CDR3: TGTGCCATCAGTGGTCACGGAGAGTACGAGCAGTACTTC. Amino acids: CAISGHGEYEQYF.

This clone was counted between two and nine times. The chain carries TRBV11-3 and TRBJ2-3, with 7 bases identical to TRBD2. The CDR3 extends over 15 amino acids. Trimming at V came to 5 bases and at J to 3 bases, leaving 8 bases not matched to a gene. Germline-derived CDR1 and CDR2 are SGHNT and YENEEA. The CDR3 nucleotides are TGTGCCAGCAGCCCACCGGGCGGGAGTACAGATACGCAGTATTTT. Protein: CASSPPGGSTDTQYF.

The chain recombines TRBV5-4 with TRBJ2-7, with D possibly matching TRBD1 (6 bases). This CDR3 has 14 residues. Germline V gene lookup returns CDR1 SGHNT and CDR2 YYREEE (reference sequence). Trimming took 1 base from V and 2 from J, leaving 10 bases between them. The CDR3, as DNA: TGTGCCAGCAGCTTGACTGGACAGCCCTACGAGCAGTACTTC. Amino acid sequence: CASSLTGQPYEQYF.

The rearrangement links TRBV6-1 to TRBJ2-2, with D tentatively TRBD2 (6 bases). Germline CDR1 MNHNS, CDR2 SASEGT. V was trimmed by 7 bases and J by 1 base, leaving 13 bases between them. This CDR3 contains 15 residues. The CDR3, as DNA: TGTGCCAGCAAAACCGGGACTGGGAACACCGGGGAGCTGTTTTTT. It translates to CASKTGTGNTGELFF.

CDR3 loop: CASSHPGGDTQYF. CDR3 coding DNA: TGTGCCAGCAGCCATCCCGGGGGAGATACGCAGTATTTT. The chain couples TRBV4-2 to TRBJ2-3; possibly TRBD2 for D (6 bases). The V gene's germline CDR1 is LGHNA and CDR2 YNFKEQ. Trimming cost V 3 bases and J 5 bases, with 9 bases left between them. This CDR3 region has 13 residues.

On this clone itself: This likely comes from a read error, as the CDR3 has no conserved phenylalanine or tryptophan at its end. The DNA is left out, because the CDR3 cannot be placed on it with certainty; the CDR3 is given as TCRdb lists it. The chain is built from TRBV3-1 (or the pseudogene TRBV3-2) and TRBJ1-2; the table assigns TRBD1, which was not confirmed against the DNA. The CDR3 comprises 12 residues, both ends counted. Germline loops: CDR1 LGHDT, CDR2 YNNKEL (reference sequence). The chain's CDR3 is CASSQSRGRATL.

The chain has TRBV11-3 and TRBJ2-2; D is uncertain. V lost 1 base to trimming and J lost 4 bases, with 10 bases between them. The CDR3 loop spans 15 amino acids. Looked up from germline, CDR1 is SGHNT and CDR2 is YENEEA. This CDR3 is CASSLGRNSTGELFF. Here the CDR3 DNA reads TGTGCCAGCAGCTTAGGAAGGAACTCCACCGGGGAGCTGTTTTTT.

V gene TRBV28 combines with J gene TRBJ2-1; 7 bases align to TRBD2. Germline loops: CDR1 MDHEN, CDR2 SYDVKM. The trim removed 2 bases at V and 2 bases at J, leaving 3 bases unmatched. The CDR3 consists of 15 residues. The CDR3 region is CASSLPGRTYNEQFF. CDR3 nucleotide sequence: TGTGCCAGCAGTTTACCCGGGAGGACCTACAATGAGCAGTTCTTC.

V usage is TRBV28 and J usage is TRBJ2-5; D is undetermined. V shed 6 bases and J shed 4 bases, with 12 bases lying between them. Germline CDR1 reads MDHEN; CDR2 reads SYDVKM. CDR3 length equals 13 residues. The CDR3: CASSLDKPETQYF. DNA of the CDR3: TGTGCCAGCAGCCTAGACAAGCCAGAGACCCAGTACTTC.

V and J are TRBV6-5 and TRBJ1-2; weak D call: TRBD1 (5 bases). The CDR3 consists of 11 residues. Deletions cut 6 bases from V and 8 bases from J, with 10 bases between. CDR1 and CDR2 (germline): MNHEY, SVGAGI. In DNA, the CDR3 is TGTGCCAGCAGAACCAGGGAGGGCTACACCTTC. Translated: CASRTREGYTF.

This chain uses TRBV4-2 with TRBJ1-5; 7 bases fit TRBD1. The CDR3 runs 15 residues. The junction had 6 bases not matched to a gene; V was cut back by 0 bases and J by 7 bases. Germline V gene data show CDR1 as LGHNA and CDR2 as YNFKEQ. The CDR3 protein is CASSQEGGGGQPQHF. The CDR3 nucleotides read TGTGCCAGCAGCCAAGAGGGAGGGGGCGGACAGCCCCAGCATTTT.